One sample yielded the 17 T cell receptor beta chains listed below, sequenced in a study of blood T cell repertoires in COVID-19. The assay was immunoSEQ multiplex PCR, and TCRdb's table has in-frame clones only and misses some. The data hold about 99,000 clones, with about 86% observed a single time. The specimen was peripheral blood. Receptors were obtained from a woman aged 55-70 years in a cohort sampled during active or convalescent COVID-19.

The chain uses TRBV11-2 and TRBJ1-4, with 8 nucleotides matching TRBD1. V trimming: 5 bases; J trimming: 6 bases; junction bases outside the gene matches: 8. The CDR3 has 15 amino acids. Germline CDR1 is SGHAT and CDR2 is FQNNGV. Here the CDR3 DNA reads TGTGCCAGCAGCCTCGGACAGGGTGGCTATGAAAAACTGTTTTTT. Translated, it gives CASSLGQGGYEKLFF.

The chain recombines TRBV5-1 with TRBJ2-3; D unclear. This CDR3 has 14 residues. Germline V lookup: CDR1 SGHRS, CDR2 YFSETQ. V lost 4 bases, J lost 6 bases, and 15 bases lay in between. DNA of the CDR3: TGCGCCAGCAGCCCGGCCCAGGCGATGGATACGCAGTATTTT. Amino acid sequence: CASSPAQAMDTQYF. The variable domain in full, completed from reference TRBV5-1 and TRBJ2-3, reads KAGVTQTPRYLIKTRGQQVTLSCSPISGHRSVSWYQQTPGQGLQFLFEYFSETQRNKGNFPGRFSGRQFSNSRSEMNVSTLELGDSALYLCASSPAQAMDTQYFGPGTRLTVL.

V gene TRBV9 combines with J gene TRBJ1-5; TRBD1 aligns across 11 bases. J lost 4 bases, V lost 3 bases, and 0 bases had no gene match. Germline values: CDR1 SGDLS, CDR2 YYNGEE. The CDR3 loop spans 14 amino acids. CDR3 nucleotides: TGTGCCAGCAGCGGGGACAGGGGGAATCAGCCCCAGCATTTT. This translates into CASSGDRGNQPQHF.

The rearrangement links TRBV28 to TRBJ1-1; D gene unclear. The CDR3 has 14 amino acids. Trimming cost V 2 bases and J 1 base, with 8 bases left between them. The germline V gene has CDR1 MDHEN and CDR2 SYDVKM. The CDR3 DNA follows: TGTGCCAGCAGTTTAACGCAGGAGAACACTGAAGCTTTCTTT. Its protein is CASSLTQENTEAFF.

V is TRBV3-1 (or the pseudogene TRBV3-2) and J is TRBJ1-3; tentatively, D is TRBD1 (6 bases). CDR3 length: 15 amino acids. Germline V CDR1 and CDR2: LGHDT, YNNKEL (reference sequence). Trimming removed 4 bases at V and 3 bases at J, with 13 bases between. The CDR3 sequence is CASSPTGKGGNTIYF. CDR3 coding DNA: TGTGCCAGCAGCCCAACAGGGAAGGGTGGAAACACCATATATTTT.

As to this clone: Other nucleotide sequences in the sample specify the same CDR3. V and J are TRBV18 and TRBJ1-6, with D possibly being TRBD1 (6 bases). The CDR3 is 14 amino acids. Looked up from germline, CDR1 is KGHSH and CDR2 is LQKENI. Deletions cut 1 base from V and 5 bases from J, with 6 bases between. The CDR3 DNA sequence: TGTGCCAGCTCACCACAGGGGGATAATTCACCCCTCCACTTT. Its translation: CASSPQGDNSPLHF.

The rearrangement joins TRBV5-1 to TRBJ2-7; D gene ambiguous. Germline CDR1 and CDR2: SGHRS and YFSETQ. The CDR3 is 15 residues long. Trimming left V 5 bases short and J 2 bases short, with 17 bases between. CDR3 nucleotides: TGCGCCAGCAGATACAACGACATAAAAACCTACGAGCAGTACTTC. Translating gives CASRYNDIKTYEQYF.

This sequence joins TRBV4-2 and TRBJ2-7; 7 bases agree with TRBD2. The trim removed 0 bases at V and 2 bases at J, leaving 1 base unmatched. CDR3 length equals 14 residues. Germline CDR1 LGHNA, CDR2 YNFKEQ. The CDR3 DNA sequence: TGTGCCAGCAGCCAAGATCTAGCGGCCTACGAGCAGTACTTC. Encoded protein: CASSQDLAAYEQYF.

The chain is built from TRBV6-6 and TRBJ2-1, with 7 positions matching TRBD1. The CDR3 is 14 amino acids. CDR1 MNHNY and CDR2 SVGAGI come from the germline V gene (reference sequence). Losses at the gene ends were 6 bases for V and 7 bases for J; bases not matched to a gene: 9. CDR3: CASRLPGTENEQFF. The CDR3 DNA is TGTGCCAGCAGACTCCCCGGGACAGAGAATGAGCAGTTCTTC.

The V gene is TRBV6-5, the J gene TRBJ1-1; 10 bases fit TRBD1. Germline values: CDR1 MNHEY, CDR2 SVGAGI. Unmatched junction bases numbered 7, after V lost 5 bases and J lost 13 bases. CDR3 length: 12 residues. This chain's CDR3 is CASSKGQGRDFF. As DNA, the CDR3 is TGTGCCAGCAGTAAGGGACAGGGGCGCGATTTCTTT.

The chain links TRBV30 to TRBJ1-5, with D possibly TRBD1 on 5 matching bases. This CDR3 contains 14 residues. Germline CDR1 reads GTSNPN; CDR2 reads SVGIG (reference sequence). V shed 3 bases and J shed 2 bases, with 11 bases lying between them. CDR3 DNA: TGTGCCTGGAGGCACTCGGGGGGCAATCAGCCCCAGCATTTT. This translates into CAWRHSGGNQPQHF.

This clone occurred once. The rearrangement uses TRBV6-1 and TRBJ1-1, with D hard to call. This CDR3 contains 16 residues. The germline V gene encodes CDR1 MNHNS and CDR2 SASEGT. The V end was cut by 4 bases, the J end by 2 bases, with 17 bases between. This CDR3 is CASSARLGPINTEAFF. Here the CDR3 DNA reads TGTGCCAGCAGTGCCCGACTTGGCCCGATTAACACTGAAGCTTTCTTT.

The rearrangement uses TRBV10-1 and TRBJ2-1; the match to TRBD2 covers 10 bases. Germline V gene sequence: CDR1 WNHNN, CDR2 SYGVQD (reference sequence). The trim removed 6 bases at V and 10 bases at J, leaving 9 bases unmatched. The CDR3 runs 14 residues. CDR3 bases: TGCGCCAGCAGCGAGCTAGCGGGAGCTGGGGAGCAGTTCTTC. Its protein product is CASSELAGAGEQFF.

The V gene is TRBV7-9, the J gene TRBJ2-2; 8 bases fit TRBD2. Germline CDR1 and CDR2: SEHNR and FQNEAQ (reference sequence). This CDR3 has 15 amino acids. V trimming: 6 bases; J trimming: 1 base; junction bases outside the gene matches: 4. The CDR3 loop is CASSLREGNTGELFF. CDR3 nucleotide sequence: TGTGCCAGCAGTCTTCGGGAGGGGAACACCGGGGAGCTGTTTTTT.

The chain combines TRBV10-3 with TRBJ1-5, with D possibly matching TRBD1 (6 bases). V lost 0 bases to trimming and J lost 5 bases, with 11 bases between them. Germline V gene sequence: CDR1 ENHRY, CDR2 SYGVKD. This CDR3 region has 15 residues. The chain's CDR3 is CAISESGAQDQPQHF. The CDR3 DNA reads TGTGCCATCAGTGAGTCGGGGGCCCAAGATCAGCCCCAGCATTTT.

This clone has more than one count but fewer than ten. The chain is built from TRBV5-1 and TRBJ2-1; 10 bases line up with TRBD2. V trimming: 3 bases; J trimming: 7 bases; junction bases outside the gene matches: 10. Looked up from germline, CDR1 is SGHRS and CDR2 is YFSETQ. The CDR3 covers 16 residues. The CDR3 sequence: CASSSQSGRVSNEQFF. The CDR3 DNA reads TGCGCCAGCAGCTCCCAGAGCGGGAGGGTTTCGAATGAGCAGTTCTTC.

V is TRBV2 and J is TRBJ1-2; the match to TRBD1 covers 12 bases. With 6 bases clipped from V and 6 bases from J, the junction kept 5 bases outside the gene matches. Germline loops: CDR1 SNHLY, CDR2 FYNNEI. The CDR3 has 14 residues. The CDR3: CASSGTGGADGYTF. In nucleotides, the CDR3 is TGTGCCAGCAGCGGGACAGGGGGCGCCGATGGCTACACCTTC.